This T cell receptor (beta chain) derives from a study of monozygotic twins with inflammatory bowel disease (dated 2019 in TCRdb). Context from the whole study: The full study comprised 28 monozygotic twin pairs: nine German pairs (four IBD-concordant, five IBD-discordant) and 19 IBD-discordant Danish pairs. Each individual had, on average, about 151 000 unique TCRalpha sequences and 181 000 unique TCRbeta sequences available for analysis. Disease-associated traits were sought mainly through comparisons between IBD patients and their genetically identical healthy co-twins within discordant pairs.

The research as a whole found: Fewer clonotypes were shared with other individuals by IBD patients than by healthy twins, most markedly in patients showing signs of disease activity. Differing immunosuppressive treatments among patients may have added background noise and inter-individual variability to the repertoires. TCRbeta repertoire diversity, by inverse Simpson index, was decreased in IBD patients compared with their healthy co-twins. The analysis was unable to tell apart different T cell subtypes. The results gave no support for a single strong signal or clonotype linked to IBD. No difference in repertoire similarity was observed between concordant and discordant twins, possibly owing to limited statistical power.

To prepare the library, 5' RACE was applied. Preparation of each TCR library used roughly 3,300 ng of total RNA. For each sample, cDNA synthesis was carried out in eight separate reactions using SMARTScribe reverse transcriptase. During cDNA synthesis, unique molecular identifiers containing a 6-nucleotide sample barcode were introduced by template switching. Amplification of TCRalpha and TCRbeta cDNA involved two nested PCRs of around 15 and 9 cycles, and each PCR was followed by bead purification. Before amplification, the cDNA was treated with uracil DNA-glycosylase and purified using the QIAquick PCR purification kit. The second PCR was the step at which Illumina TruSeq-compatible adapters and sample-specific barcodes were added. Library quality and concentration were checked on TapeStation and Qubit, and libraries were pooled at approximately 5 ng each. Pooled libraries were sequenced on an Illumina HiSeq2500 single-index Rapid Run with 2 x 100 bp reads and custom sequencing primers. Regarding the original processing steps: PCR and sequencing errors were corrected by UMI-based consensus assembly using MiGEC version 1.2.6. MiXCR version 2.1.1 was used to carry out V(D)J alignment, clonotype assembly and CDR3 extraction. To normalise gene usage, clonotype sharing and MAIT/NKT TCR abundance, the top 1000, 10 000 and 20 000 clonotypes in each sample were analysed. Diversity was computed as the inverse Simpson index with the vegan R package after downsampling to 27 000 UMIs. Paired Mann-Whitney U tests were applied to discordant twin pairs, and Benjamini-Hochberg correction was used for multiple testing. TCRdb reprocessed the sequencing reads and holds a single record per CDR3 protein sequence, with no DNA. The V and J calls and clone size are TCRdb's, not the authors'. In this sample's table one finds approximately 420,000 distinct CDR3 sequences. Approximately 2.3% of the sample goes to the ten largest clones.

From each donor, an approximately 2.3 ml peripheral blood sample was drawn into PAXgene tubes and stored at -80 degrees C. Without T cell sorting, total RNA was isolated from whole blood using the PAXgene blood miRNA kit on an automated QIAcube. Peripheral blood from monozygotic twin pairs concordant or discordant for inflammatory bowel disease was subjected to deep TCRalpha and TCRbeta repertoire profiling with unique molecular barcoding. Smoking habits were recorded for all twin pairs, and individuals were classified as current, former or never smokers. About this clonotype itself: The specificity of this receptor is unknown.

CDR1 SGHVS and CDR2 FQNEAQ were looked up in the germline V gene. The CDR3 numbers 15 residues from cysteine through phenylalanine. Only the protein is available. The sequence derives from a human donor with ulcerative colitis or Crohn's disease, or a healthy co-twin of an affected twin (not recorded which). The sequenced sample consisted of blood. The rearranged chain carries TRBV7-8 and TRBJ1-5; lacking DNA, the TRBD1 call made by TCRdb goes unchecked. This receptor has the CDR3 CASSLVNTGNQPQHF. Extended through the reference TRBV7-8 and TRBJ1-5 proteins, this CDR3 yields the full variable domain: GAGVSQSPRYKVAKRGQDVALRCDPISGHVSLFWYQQALGQGPEFLTYFQNEAQLDKSGLPSDRFFAERPEGSVSTLKIQRTQQEDSAVYLCASSLVNTGNQPQHFGDGTRLSIL.